The 12 T cell receptor beta chains reported below all come from one sample, sequenced in a study of control samples from healthy donors and cancer patients. Profiled with immunoSEQ multiplex PCR; TCRdb holds only in-frame clones, not every one. Here the sample spans about 150,000 clones, approximately 88% being singletons. The source material was blood. All receptors come from a man in his thirties or forties in good health.

The J gene is TRBJ1-1, the V gene TRBV6-5; D remains ambiguous. Germline CDR1 and CDR2: MNHEY and SVGAGI. Trimming removed 3 bases at V and 6 bases at J, with 14 bases between. The CDR3 consists of 14 residues. The CDR3 coding sequence is TGTGCCAGCAGTTATTTTACGGGGAAAGCTGAAGCTTTCTTT. Its translation is CASSYFTGKAEAFF.

The chain joins TRBV19 to TRBJ2-7, with D perhaps TRBD1 (6 bases). CDR3 size: 16 residues. Trimming pared 7 bases from V and 3 bases from J, leaving 22 bases between. Germline V gene sequence: CDR1 LNHDA, CDR2 SQIVND (reference sequence). The CDR3 loop is CASTAGGPEGHYEQYF. The CDR3 DNA reads as TGTGCCAGTACCGCAGGAGGTCCCGAGGGACACTACGAGCAGTACTTC.

This clone showed up just a few times. This rearrangement joins TRBV9 to TRBJ2-7, with a weak D call TRBD1 (6 bases). There are 15 residues in the CDR3. Per the germline V gene, CDR1 is SGDLS and CDR2 is YYNGEE. V was shortened by 0 bases and J by 0 bases, with 10 bases between the two germline ends. The CDR3 DNA sequence: TGTGCCAGCAGCGTAGCCCCGGACAGCTCCTACGAGCAGTACTTC. Translating it yields CASSVAPDSSYEQYF.

The CDR3 DNA is TGTGCCAGCAGACCGACCCTCCTGACTAGCGGGACAAACAATGAGCAGTTCTTC. Translating it yields CASRPTLLTSGTNNEQFF. This chain connects TRBV2 to TRBJ2-1; TRBD2 agrees at 11 bases. The germline CDR1 and CDR2 sequences are SNHLY and FYNNEI. The CDR3 has 18 residues. V lost 6 bases, J lost 5 bases, and 15 bases stayed unmatched.

V usage is TRBV7-2 and J usage is TRBJ1-6; weak D call: TRBD1 (5 bases). The V end was cut by 3 bases, the J end by 0 bases, with 9 bases between. The germline V gene encodes CDR1 SGHTA and CDR2 FQGNSA. The CDR3 runs 16 residues. DNA for the CDR3: TGTGCCAGCAGCTTCGGGACGTACTCCTATAATTCACCCCTCCACTTT. Protein product: CASSFGTYSYNSPLHF.

The chain couples TRBV6-6 to TRBJ1-5; a weak D match, TRBD1 (6 bases). This CDR3 has 15 amino acids. Per germline, CDR1 MNHNY and CDR2 SVGAGI (reference sequence). V was shortened by 7 bases and J by 1 base, with 14 bases between the two germline ends. The CDR3 loop reads CASINTGTSNQPQHF. CDR3 DNA sequence: TGTGCCAGCATTAATACAGGGACGAGCAATCAGCCCCAGCATTTT.

This clone appeared a single time. The rearrangement uses TRBV6-5 and TRBJ1-3; no clear D. V was shortened by 4 bases and J by 8 bases, with 15 bases between the two germline ends. This CDR3 contains 14 residues. Germline V gives CDR1 MNHEY, CDR2 SVGAGI. The CDR3 reads CASSFFSVADTIYF. DNA for the CDR3: TGTGCCAGCAGTTTTTTTTCCGTAGCGGACACCATATATTTT.

Worth noting for this clone: Other DNA variants within this sample encode the same CDR3. The chain links TRBV11-3 to TRBJ2-3, with D uncertain. The CDR3 is 13 amino acids. CDR1 is SGHNT and CDR2 is YENEEA in the germline V gene. The V end lost 1 base, the J end lost 1 base, and 3 bases lay between the germline ends. For the CDR3, the DNA is TGTGCCAGCAGCTTAGCTGGCACAGATACGCAGTATTTT. It translates to CASSLAGTDTQYF.

The rearrangement uses TRBV24-1 and TRBJ2-1; maybe TRBD2 (6 bases). V lost 7 bases and J lost 4, with 13 bases in between. This CDR3 has 14 residues. Germline V gene lookup returns CDR1 KGHDR and CDR2 SFDVKD. CDR3 coding DNA: TGTGCCACCAGCCGGGGGATGGGGTACAATGAGCAGTTCTTC. It is translated as CATSRGMGYNEQFF.

As DNA, the CDR3 is TGTGCCAGCAGCACCCGGTCGGGCAGGGAATCATATAATACGCAGTATTTT. It encodes CASSTRSGRESYNTQYF. This chain links TRBV7-9 with TRBJ2-3; the D gene is possibly TRBD1 (5 bases). The CDR3 runs to 17 residues. V was shortened by 5 bases and J by 7 bases, with 25 bases between the two germline ends. Germline CDR1 is SEHNR and CDR2 is FQNEAQ (reference sequence).

The chain couples TRBV27 to TRBJ1-5; no clear D. This CDR3 spans 13 amino acids. The ends were cut back, 3 bases at V and 2 bases at J, with 5 bases in the middle. From germline, CDR1 is MNHEY and CDR2 SMNVEV (reference sequence). The CDR3 DNA is TGTGCCAGCAGTTTCGCTGGCAATCAGCCCCAGCATTTT. It translates to CASSFAGNQPQHF.

The gene calls are TRBV23-1 and TRBJ2-3, with TRBD1 matching over 10 bases. TRBV23-1 is reported as an ORF; its role is uncertain. This CDR3 has 15 residues. The V segment lost 2 bases and the J segment 4 bases; nucleotides outside the gene matches: 3. CDR3 DNA sequence: TGCGCCAGCAGTCAAGGACAGGGGGAGGCAGATACGCAGTATTTT. Translated: CASSQGQGEADTQYF.